The 25 T cell receptor beta chains reported below all come from one sample, sequenced in a study of cytomegalovirus exposure and HLA in healthy donors. With 60 Vbeta and 13 Jbeta primers, the PCR was carried out. TCRdb keeps only in-frame clones here, not all; method: immunoSEQ multiplex PCR. Here the sample table reports 80,000 to 100,000 clones. Sequencing was carried out using PBMCs. The receptors come from a man aged 50 to 60 in good health and CMV-seropositive.

The gene calls are TRBV5-1 and TRBJ1-2; 12 bases match TRBD1. The CDR3 consists of 17 residues. CDR1 SGHRS and CDR2 YFSETQ come from the germline V gene. Germline trimming cut 1 base from V and 2 bases from J; bases unmatched to any gene: 6. The CDR3 coding sequence is TGCGCCAGCAGCTTGTATGGGACAGGGGGCTTAAACTATGGCTACACCTTC. As protein: CASSLYGTGGLNYGYTF.

V gene TRBV5-6 combines with J gene TRBJ2-5; 13 bases match TRBD2. The CDR3 is 14 amino acids. Trimming took 4 bases from V and 7 from J; bases not matched to a gene: 4. Germline values: CDR1 SGHDT, CDR2 YYEEEE. This CDR3 reads CASSRLAGGGTQYF. CDR3 nucleotides: TGTGCCAGCAGCAGACTAGCGGGAGGCGGGACCCAGTACTTC.

The chain employs TRBV4-3 and TRBJ2-2, with D possibly matching TRBD1 (6 bases). The V end was cut by 1 base, the J end by 7 bases, with 10 bases between. Germline V gives CDR1 LGHNA, CDR2 YSLEER. The CDR3 loop spans 14 amino acids. CDR3 sequence reads: CASSQGGRGGELFF. In DNA form, the CDR3 reads TGCGCCAGCAGCCAAGGGGGGCGCGGCGGGGAGCTGTTTTTT.

V usage is TRBV9 and J usage is TRBJ2-1, with TRBD1 identical over 11 bases. J lost 4 bases, V lost 7 bases, and 16 bases had no gene match. The CDR3 runs to 18 residues. Germline CDR1 is SGDLS and CDR2 is YYNGEE. The CDR3 DNA is TGTGCCAGCTCCGGTGGGGGACAGGGGGTTGGACATTACAATGAGCAGTTCTTC. Protein: CASSGGGQGVGHYNEQFF.

The J gene is TRBJ1-3, the V gene TRBV6-5; D is perhaps TRBD1 (6 bases). CDR1 is MNHEY, CDR2 SVGAGI, per germline. This CDR3 spans 15 amino acids. Between the trimmed V and J ends, which lost 0 bases and 4 bases, there was a span of 10 bases. The CDR3 region is CASSYSRTEGNTIYF. The CDR3 region has the DNA TGTGCCAGCAGTTACTCCAGGACAGAAGGAAACACCATATATTTT.

The chain joins TRBV9 to TRBJ1-2; D is unclear. V gave up 0 bases and J gave up 2 bases, with 5 bases separating them. Germline CDR1 is SGDLS and CDR2 is YYNGEE. The CDR3 has 13 residues. DNA for the CDR3: TGTGCCAGCAGCGTAGGGGAGAACTATGGCTACACCTTC. The encoded protein is CASSVGENYGYTF.

The chain couples TRBV9 to TRBJ2-6; D is undetermined. The CDR3 has 16 amino acids. Trimming removed 1 base at V and 2 bases at J, with 10 bases between. Germline V gene data show CDR1 as SGDLS and CDR2 as YYNGEE. The CDR3 loop reads CASSVRSRAGANVLTF. DNA of the CDR3: TGTGCCAGCAGCGTACGCTCCCGGGCTGGGGCCAACGTCCTGACTTTC. The whole variable domain, remainder taken from reference TRBV9 and TRBJ2-6, is DSGVTQTPKHLITATGQRVTLRCSPRSGDLSVYWYQQSLDQGLQFLIQYYNGEERAKGNILERFSAQQFPDLHSELNLSSLELGDSALYFCASSVRSRAGANVLTFGAGSRLTVL.

On this clone: Other DNA variants within this sample encode the same CDR3. This sequence joins TRBV15 and TRBJ2-1; 10 bases match TRBD2. Germline values: CDR1 LNHNV, CDR2 YYDKDF (reference sequence). The V and J ends lost 6 bases and 4 bases, in that order; junction bases with no gene match: 6. This CDR3 region has 15 residues. The CDR3 bases are TGTGCCACCAGATACGGGACTAGCGATTACAATGAGCAGTTCTTC. It translates to CATRYGTSDYNEQFF.

The rearrangement joins TRBV9 to TRBJ1-1; maybe TRBD1 (5 bases). The V and J ends lost 0 bases and 1 base respectively, with 10 bases between them. Germline V lookup: CDR1 SGDLS, CDR2 YYNGEE. This CDR3 contains 15 residues. The CDR3 sequence: CASSVEGLANTEAFF. The CDR3 bases are TGTGCCAGCAGCGTAGAGGGACTTGCGAACACTGAAGCTTTCTTT.

This chain connects TRBV9 to TRBJ2-1, with TRBD1 matching over 10 bases. Trimming at V came to 4 bases and at J to 3 bases, leaving 1 base not matched to a gene. CDR3 length: 14 amino acids. Germline loops: CDR1 SGDLS, CDR2 YYNGEE. The CDR3 DNA reads as TGTGCCAGCAGCCGGACAGGGGGCTACAATGAGCAGTTCTTC. This codes for CASSRTGGYNEQFF.

The rearrangement links TRBV30 to TRBJ1-1; D may be TRBD1 (5 bases). V lost 7 bases, J lost 5 bases, and 14 bases lay in between. This CDR3 is 12 amino acids long. The germline V gene encodes CDR1 GTSNPN and CDR2 SVGIG (reference sequence). The CDR3 bases are TGTGCCTCCTTGCACCGGGGGACTGAAGCTTTCTTT. Translating gives CASLHRGTEAFF.

The rearrangement uses TRBV7-2 and TRBJ2-1; TRBD2 matches 8 bases. J gave up 8 bases and V 9 bases, and 15 bases lay outside the gene matches. Germline V lookup: CDR1 SGHTA, CDR2 FQGNSA. The CDR3 spans 15 residues. CDR3 protein: CASRTSKEGRDEQFF. The CDR3, as DNA: TGTGCCAGTCGGACTAGCAAGGAAGGGCGGGATGAGCAGTTCTTC. Drawing the rest from reference TRBV7-2 and TRBJ2-1, the complete variable domain is GAGVSQSPSNKVTEKGKDVELRCDPISGHTALYWYRQSLGQGLEFLIYFQGNSAPDKSGLPSDRFSAERTGGSVSTLTIQRTQQEDSAVYLCASRTSKEGRDEQFFGPGTRLTVL.

The V and J genes are TRBV30 and TRBJ2-6; D is perhaps TRBD1 (5 bases). CDR3 length equals 13 residues. Germline values: CDR1 GTSNPN, CDR2 SVGIG (reference sequence). The V end lost 4 bases, the J end lost 2 bases, and 6 bases lay between the germline ends. The CDR3 here is CAWKQAGANVLTF. The CDR3 nucleotides read TGTGCCTGGAAACAGGCTGGGGCCAACGTCCTGACTTTC.

The chain recombines TRBV25-1 with TRBJ2-2; D not certain. Per the germline V gene, CDR1 is MGHDK and CDR2 is SYGVNS. The V gene lost 8 bases and the J gene lost 7 bases, with 14 bases spanning the gap. This CDR3 contains 13 residues. The CDR3 DNA follows: TGTGCCAGCTCCCCCCTGAGTAACGGGGAGCTGTTTTTT. This gives the protein CASSPLSNGELFF.

The chain uses TRBV4-3 and TRBJ2-1; maybe TRBD2 (6 bases). CDR3 length equals 17 residues. CDR1 LGHNA and CDR2 YSLEER come from the germline V gene. Trimming left V 0 bases short and J 7 bases short, with 19 bases between. The CDR3 loop is CASSQEGTGVIANEQFF. For the CDR3, the DNA is TGCGCCAGCAGCCAAGAGGGAACGGGAGTGATAGCAAATGAGCAGTTCTTC.

The J gene is TRBJ2-2, the V gene TRBV30; 10 nucleotides align to TRBD1. CDR1 GTSNPN and CDR2 SVGIG come from the germline V gene (reference sequence). V lost 3 bases to trimming and J lost 4 bases; unmatched junction nucleotides: 11. The CDR3 is 17 amino acids. As DNA, the CDR3 is TGTGCCTGGAGAGCAAAGACAGGGGGCGGCGGCACCGGGGAGCTGTTTTTT. It yields the protein CAWRAKTGGGGTGELFF.

The genes are TRBV2 and TRBJ2-5; 7 nucleotides align to TRBD2. This CDR3 has 13 amino acids. Germline lookup yields CDR1 SNHLY and CDR2 FYNNEI. Trimming removed 8 bases from V and 2 bases from J; junction bases left unmatched: 5. The CDR3 coding sequence is TGTGCCAGCTGTGCTAGCGGACAAGAGACCCAGTACTTC. Residues: CASCASGQETQYF.

This chain uses TRBV27 with TRBJ2-7; D is perhaps TRBD2 (5 bases). This CDR3 is 13 amino acids long. Germline values: CDR1 MNHEY, CDR2 SMNVEV (reference sequence). Trimming pared 3 bases from V and 8 bases from J, leaving 14 bases between. CDR3 DNA sequence: TGTGCCAGCAGTTTCTCCCGGACTGGCCAGCAGTACGTC. Its protein product is CASSFSRTGQQYV.

The chain combines TRBV12-5 with TRBJ1-5; TRBD1 is a possible D gene (5 bases). The length of the CDR3 is 12 residues. Germline-derived CDR1 and CDR2 are LGHNT and FRNRAP. The germline V and J ends were trimmed by 7 bases and 5 bases, with 9 bases remaining between them. The CDR3 protein is CASAWGDQPQHF. The CDR3 DNA is TGTGCTAGTGCCTGGGGGGATCAGCCCCAGCATTTT.

The V gene is TRBV30, the J gene TRBJ2-1; possibly TRBD1 for D (5 bases). V was shortened by 2 bases and J by 3 bases, with 8 bases between the two germline ends. CDR1 is GTSNPN and CDR2 is SVGIG in the germline V gene (reference sequence). There are 13 residues in the CDR3. The DNA of the CDR3 is TGTGCCTGGAGTAAAGGGGACTACAATGAGCAGTTCTTC. It translates to CAWSKGDYNEQFF. Looking up the rest from reference TRBV30 and TRBJ2-1 gives the full variable domain: SQTIHQWPATLVQPVGSPLSLECTVEGTSNPNLYWYRQAAGRGLQLLFYSVGIGQISSEVPQNLSASRPQDRQFILSSKKLLLSDSGFYLCAWSKGDYNEQFFGPGTRLTVL.

The chain employs TRBV10-3 and TRBJ2-7, with 12 bases that match TRBD2. The trim removed 6 bases at V and 3 bases at J, leaving 6 bases unmatched. Germline V CDR1 and CDR2: ENHRY, SYGVKD. The length of the CDR3 is 15 residues. For the CDR3, the DNA is TGTGCCATCAGCGTTGGACTAGCGGGATACTACGAGCAGTACGTC. Its translation is CAISVGLAGYYEQYV.

The V gene is TRBV7-8, the J gene TRBJ2-7; 9 bases agree with TRBD2. The CDR3 is made up of 15 amino acids. The ends lost 3 bases at V and 3 bases at J; junction bases unmatched: 6. Germline V CDR1 and CDR2: SGHVS, FQNEAQ. CDR3 sequence reads: CASSFGLAGLYEQYF. Here the CDR3 DNA reads TGTGCCAGCAGCTTTGGGCTAGCGGGACTCTACGAGCAGTACTTC.

This chain connects TRBV7-3 to TRBJ1-1; D is ambiguous. The germline V gene has CDR1 SGHTA and CDR2 FQGTGA. V lost 2 bases and J lost 6, with 10 bases in between. The CDR3 runs to 13 residues. CDR3 DNA sequence: TGTGCCAGCAGCTTAGGCGGGAGAGCTGAAGCTTTCTTT. Its translation is CASSLGGRAEAFF.

V and J are TRBV7-9 and TRBJ2-1; 13 bases are a match to TRBD2. This CDR3 contains 17 residues. Germline CDR1 and CDR2: SEHNR and FQNEAQ (reference sequence). The V gene end was trimmed by 1 base and the J gene end by 7 bases; junction bases not matched to a gene: 7. CDR3 residues: CASSLGIGTSGKNEQFF. As DNA, the CDR3 is TGTGCCAGCAGCTTAGGTATCGGGACTAGCGGGAAGAATGAGCAGTTCTTC.

The rearrangement links TRBV19 to TRBJ2-3; 8 bases are a match to TRBD2. The CDR3 loop spans 14 amino acids. J gave up 6 bases and V 5 bases, and 7 bases lay outside the gene matches. Germline V gene lookup returns CDR1 LNHDA and CDR2 SQIVND (reference sequence). The CDR3 DNA is TGTGCCAGTAGTTCGAGCGGGAGAGCGGATACGCAGTATTTT. Its translation: CASSSSGRADTQYF. Using reference TRBV19 and TRBJ2-3 for the parts outside the CDR3, the full variable domain is DGGITQSPKYLFRKEGQNVTLSCEQNLNHDAMYWYRQDPGQGLRLIYYSQIVNDFQKGDIAEGYSVSREKKESFPLTVTSAQKNPTAFYLCASSSSGRADTQYFGPGTRLTVL.